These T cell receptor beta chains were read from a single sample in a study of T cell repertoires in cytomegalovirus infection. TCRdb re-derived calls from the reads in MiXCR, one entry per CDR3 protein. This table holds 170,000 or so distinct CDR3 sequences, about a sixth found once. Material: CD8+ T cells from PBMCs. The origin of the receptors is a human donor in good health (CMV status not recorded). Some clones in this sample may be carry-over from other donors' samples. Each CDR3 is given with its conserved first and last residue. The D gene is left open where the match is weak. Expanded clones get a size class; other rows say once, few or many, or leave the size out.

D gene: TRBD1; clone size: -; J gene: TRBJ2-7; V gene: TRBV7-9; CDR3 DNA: TGTGCCAGCAGCTCGACTGAGAGGGACAGGGCCTACGAGCAGTACTTC; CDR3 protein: CASSSTERDRAYEQYF
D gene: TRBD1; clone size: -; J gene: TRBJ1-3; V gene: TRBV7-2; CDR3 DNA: TGTGCCAGCAGCCATTCACTGACAGGGGGAGGAAACACCATATATTTT; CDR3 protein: CASSHSLTGGGNTIYF
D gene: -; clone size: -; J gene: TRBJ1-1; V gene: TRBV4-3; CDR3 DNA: TGCGCCAGCAGCCAGGTGGGACTGAACACTGAAGCTTTCTTT; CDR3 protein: CASSQVGLNTEAFF
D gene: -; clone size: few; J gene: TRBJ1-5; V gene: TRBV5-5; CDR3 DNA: TGTGCCAGCAGCTTGGCCGGGAGACAGCCCCAGCATTTT; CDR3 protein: CASSLAGRQPQHF
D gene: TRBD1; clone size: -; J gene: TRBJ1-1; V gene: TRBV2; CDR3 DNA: TGTGCCAGCAGTGGGACAGGGAGCACTGAAGCTTTCTTT; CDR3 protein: CASSGTGSTEAFF
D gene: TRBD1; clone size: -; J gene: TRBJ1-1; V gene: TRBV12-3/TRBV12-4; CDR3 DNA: TGTGCCAGCAGGGGACAGGGGATGAACACTGAAGCTTTCTTT; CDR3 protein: CASRGQGMNTEAFF
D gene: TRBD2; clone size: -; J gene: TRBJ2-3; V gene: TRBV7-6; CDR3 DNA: TGTGCCAGCAGCTCCACCCCCGGGACTAGCGGGCTCGCAGATACGCAGTATTTT; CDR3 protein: CASSSTPGTSGLADTQYF
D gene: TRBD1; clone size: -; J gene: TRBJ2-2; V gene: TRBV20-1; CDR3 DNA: TGCAGTGCTAGAGCCATAAGACAGGGGGCGTCGGACACCGGGGAGCTGTTTTTT; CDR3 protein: CSARAIRQGASDTGELFF
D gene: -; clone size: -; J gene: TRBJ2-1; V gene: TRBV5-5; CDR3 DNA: TGTGCCAGCAGTTTGACAGATTTCTCCTACAATGAGCAGTTCTTC; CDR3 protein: CASSLTDFSYNEQFF
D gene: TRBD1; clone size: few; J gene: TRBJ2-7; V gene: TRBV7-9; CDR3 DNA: TGTGCCAGCAGCCCAGGGGGTGACGAGCAGTACTTC; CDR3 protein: CASSPGGDEQYF
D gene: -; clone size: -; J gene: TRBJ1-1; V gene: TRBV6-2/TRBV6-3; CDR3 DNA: TGTGCCAGTATCCGAGGACGGGTAGACACTGAAGCTTTCTTT; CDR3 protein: CASIRGRVDTEAFF
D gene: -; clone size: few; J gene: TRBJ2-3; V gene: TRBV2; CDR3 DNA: TGTGCCAGCAGTGAAGGGCGGTTTAGCACAGATACGCAGTATTTT; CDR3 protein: CASSEGRFSTDTQYF
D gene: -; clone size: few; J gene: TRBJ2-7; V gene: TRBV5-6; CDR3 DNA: TGTGCCAGCAGCTCCCGGGACACGGACTCCTACGAGCAGTACTTC; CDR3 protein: CASSSRDTDSYEQYF
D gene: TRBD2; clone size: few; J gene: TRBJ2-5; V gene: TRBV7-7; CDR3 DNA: TGTGCCAGCAGCTTAGCGGGGGCGGGGGGAGAAGAGACCCAGTACTTC; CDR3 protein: CASSLAGAGGEETQYF
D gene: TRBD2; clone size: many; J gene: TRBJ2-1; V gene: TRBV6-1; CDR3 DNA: TGTGCCACCTCCGGGGGGAATGAGCAGTTCTTC; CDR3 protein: CATSGGNEQFF
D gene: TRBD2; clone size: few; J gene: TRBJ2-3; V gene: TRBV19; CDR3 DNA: TGTGCCAGTAGTACCATTCGGGCTAGCGGGGCCGATACGCAGTATTTT; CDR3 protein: CASSTIRASGADTQYF
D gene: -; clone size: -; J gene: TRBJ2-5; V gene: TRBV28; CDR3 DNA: TGTGCCAGCAGTCTCGGTGAGGTGACTTCCCAAGAGACCCAGTACTTC; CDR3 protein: CASSLGEVTSQETQYF
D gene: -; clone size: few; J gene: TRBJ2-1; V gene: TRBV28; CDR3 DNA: TGTGCCAGCACCCCTCCCGGGGGTGAGCAGTTCTTC; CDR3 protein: CASTPPGGEQFF
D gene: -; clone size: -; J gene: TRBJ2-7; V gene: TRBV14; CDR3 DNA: TGTGCCAGCAGCCACCCATTAGGGGGTTACTACGAGCAGTACTTC; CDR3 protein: CASSHPLGGYYEQYF
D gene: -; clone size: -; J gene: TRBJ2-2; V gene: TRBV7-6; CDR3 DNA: TGTGCCAGCAGCCCTCGGGACCTTTTAGGCGGGGAGCTGTTTTTT; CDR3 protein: CASSPRDLLGGELFF
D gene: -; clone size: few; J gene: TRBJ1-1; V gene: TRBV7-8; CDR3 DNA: TGTGCCAGCAGCGTACAGGGAGGGGACACTGAAGCTTTCTTT; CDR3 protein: CASSVQGGDTEAFF
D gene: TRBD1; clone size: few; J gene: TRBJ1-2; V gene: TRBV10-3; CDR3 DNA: TGTGCCATCCTACAGGGGAGCTATGGCTACACCTTC; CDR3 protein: CAILQGSYGYTF
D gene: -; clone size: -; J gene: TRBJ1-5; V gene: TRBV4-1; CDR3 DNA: TGCGCCAGCAGCCAAGAAGTAATAGGGGTTGGTCAGCCCCAGCATTTT; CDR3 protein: CASSQEVIGVGQPQHF
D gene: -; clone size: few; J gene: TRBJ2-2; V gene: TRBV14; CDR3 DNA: TGTGCCAGCAGCCCTCATAAAGGGATCATAAACACCGGGGAGCTGTTTTTT; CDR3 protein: CASSPHKGIINTGELFF
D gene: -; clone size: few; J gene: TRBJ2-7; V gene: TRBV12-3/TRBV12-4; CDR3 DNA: TGTGCCAGCAGTTTAGGGGCTCCTGTCGAGCAGTACTTC; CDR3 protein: CASSLGAPVEQYF
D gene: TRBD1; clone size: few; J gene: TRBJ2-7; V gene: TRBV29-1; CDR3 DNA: TGCAGCGTTGTAACAGGGGCCCCCGGCGAGCAGTACTTC; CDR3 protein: CSVVTGAPGEQYF
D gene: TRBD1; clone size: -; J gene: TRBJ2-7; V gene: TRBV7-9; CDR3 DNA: TGTGCCAGCAGCTTAGGGGACAGGGTTTGGTCGCAGTACTTC; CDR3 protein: CASSLGDRVWSQYF
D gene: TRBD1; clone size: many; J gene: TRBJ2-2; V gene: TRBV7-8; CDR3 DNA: TGTGCCAGCAGCTTTACCGGGACAGGAATTACCGGGGAGCTGTTTTTT; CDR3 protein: CASSFTGTGITGELFF
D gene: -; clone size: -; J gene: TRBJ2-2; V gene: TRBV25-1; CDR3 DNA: TGTGCCAGCAGGTTTAACGGGGAGACCGGGGAGCTGTTTTTT; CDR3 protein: CASRFNGETGELFF
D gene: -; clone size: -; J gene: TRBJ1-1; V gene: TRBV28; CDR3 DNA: TGTGCCAGCACTTCAATGAGGGGGAACACTGAAGCTTTCTTT; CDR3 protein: CASTSMRGNTEAFF
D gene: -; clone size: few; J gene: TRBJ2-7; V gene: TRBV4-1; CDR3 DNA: TGCGCCAGCAGCCAAGCAGGTCAGGGCTACGAGCAGTACTTC; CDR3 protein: CASSQAGQGYEQYF
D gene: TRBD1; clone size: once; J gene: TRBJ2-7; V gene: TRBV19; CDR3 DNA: TGTGCCAGTAGTATTTCGGGACAGGGCAGACGCGAGCAGTACTTC; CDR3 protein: CASSISGQGRREQYF
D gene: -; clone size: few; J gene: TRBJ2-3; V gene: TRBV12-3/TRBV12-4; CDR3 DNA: TGTGCCAGCAGTTCTACGGACCGGTCTAGCACAGATACGCAGTATTTT; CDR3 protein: CASSSTDRSSTDTQYF
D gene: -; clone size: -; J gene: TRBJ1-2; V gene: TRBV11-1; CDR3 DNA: TGTGCCAGCAGCTTAGATGAGACTCGTCTCGATGGCTACACCTTC; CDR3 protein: CASSLDETRLDGYTF
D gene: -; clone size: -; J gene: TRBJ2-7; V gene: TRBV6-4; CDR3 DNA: TGTGCCAGCAGCCGGGACACCAGCTCCTACGAGCAGTACTTC; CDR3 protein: CASSRDTSSYEQYF
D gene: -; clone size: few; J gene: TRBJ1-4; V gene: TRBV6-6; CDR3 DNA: TGTGCCAGCAGTCCTATTTTGACACCTAAAGGTGAAAAACTGTTTTTT; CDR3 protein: CASSPILTPKGEKLFF
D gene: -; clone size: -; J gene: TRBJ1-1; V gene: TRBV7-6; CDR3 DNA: TGTGCCAGCAGCCCCCGTGGGGGAGGGAACACTGAAGCTTTCTTT; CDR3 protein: CASSPRGGGNTEAFF
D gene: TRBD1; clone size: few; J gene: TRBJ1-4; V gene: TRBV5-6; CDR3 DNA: TGTGCCAGCAGCACCGGGACAGGGTATGAAAAACTGTTTTTT; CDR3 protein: CASSTGTGYEKLFF
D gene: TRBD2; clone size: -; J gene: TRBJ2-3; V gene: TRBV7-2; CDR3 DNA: TGTGCCAGCAGCCCAAGCGGGGGGGCCGGGGATGCGCAGTATTTT; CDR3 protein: CASSPSGGAGDAQYF
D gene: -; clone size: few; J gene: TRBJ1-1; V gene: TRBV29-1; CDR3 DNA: TGCAGCGCCCACCGGGGGGCGACTGAAGCTTTCTTT; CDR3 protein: CSAHRGATEAFF
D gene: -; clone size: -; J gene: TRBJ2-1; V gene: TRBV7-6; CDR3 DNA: TGTGCTAGCAGCCGTACTAGTTCCGGCAATGAGCAGTTCTTC; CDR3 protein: CASSRTSSGNEQFF
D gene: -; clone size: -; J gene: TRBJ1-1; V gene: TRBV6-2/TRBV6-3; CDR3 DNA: TGTGCCAGCAGTTCTGGATTTTCGGGGAGTGAAGCTTTCTTT; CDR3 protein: CASSSGFSGSEAFF
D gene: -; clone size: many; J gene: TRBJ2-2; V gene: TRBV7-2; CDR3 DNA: TGTGCCAGCAGCTTAGTATTTGGGCTGACCGGGGAGCTGTTTTTT; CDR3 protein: CASSLVFGLTGELFF
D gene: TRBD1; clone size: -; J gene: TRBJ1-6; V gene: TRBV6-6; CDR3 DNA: TGTGCCAGCAAGGCAGGGGGGACGGAGCCCCTCCACTTT; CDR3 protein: CASKAGGTEPLHF
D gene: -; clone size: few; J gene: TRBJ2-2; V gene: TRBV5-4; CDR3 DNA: TGTGCCAGCAGCCCGGACCAGAACACCGGGGAGCTGTTTTTT; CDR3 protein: CASSPDQNTGELFF
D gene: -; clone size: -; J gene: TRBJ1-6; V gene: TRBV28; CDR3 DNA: TGTGCCAGCAGTTGGGATGGTGGGAATTCACCCCTCCACTTT; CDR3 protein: CASSWDGGNSPLHF